What follows are 17 T cell receptor beta chains derived from one specimen sequenced in a study of blood T cells in healthy people across ages (dated by TCRdb to 2013 to 2016). Libraries came from 5' RACE. The sample was run on an Illumina HiSeq 2500. A second PCR of 7 to 11 cycles was run with a J-beta primer mix and a sample-barcoded 5' primer. The raw public data were reprocessed by TCRdb itself: fastp quality trimming at Q25, MiXCR clonotype calling, in-frame beta chains only. Entries are consolidated by CDR3 protein sequence, retaining the most common genes and DNA. Here the sample has roughly 1.6 million distinct CDR3 sequences; about 32% occur a single time. In total, the top ten clones hold 10% to 12% of the sample. Material for sequencing was blood. The receptors were sampled from a woman aged 25 to 45 in good health.

The chain recombines TRBV20-1 with TRBJ2-3; perhaps TRBD2 as D (5 bases). Per germline, CDR1 DFQATT and CDR2 SNEGSKA (reference sequence). CDR3 length equals 12 residues. With 6 bases removed from V and 7 bases from J, the gap between germline ends came to 14 bases. The CDR3 DNA follows: TGCAGTGCAACCCCGGGAACAAATACGCAGTATTTT. This translates into CSATPGTNTQYF.

This clonotype has just a few counts. This chain connects TRBV20-1 to TRBJ1-2, with a weak D call TRBD1 (6 bases). This CDR3 has 12 residues. Per germline, CDR1 DFQATT and CDR2 SNEGSKA (reference sequence). Trimming removed 8 bases at V and 1 base at J, with 11 bases between. The CDR3 DNA sequence: TGCAGTACTACAGGGTTTAACTATGGCTACACCTTC. Encoded protein: CSTTGFNYGYTF.

This clonotype was observed a few times. The chain combines TRBV7-2 with TRBJ2-1; D gene unclear. The CDR3 runs 12 residues. Germline V gene lookup returns CDR1 SGHTA and CDR2 FQGNSA. Trimming pared 1 base from V and 10 bases from J, leaving 8 bases between. The CDR3 sequence: CASSLVAWEQFF. CDR3 bases: TGTGCCAGCAGCTTAGTTGCGTGGGAGCAGTTCTTC.

V and J are TRBV28 and TRBJ1-5, with no clear D. Germline CDR1 and CDR2: MDHEN and SYDVKM. Trimming removed 5 bases from V and 7 bases from J, with 9 bases in between. The CDR3 spans 12 residues. The CDR3 is CASSPDMQPQHF. CDR3 DNA sequence: TGTGCCAGCAGTCCAGACATGCAGCCCCAGCATTTT.

This clonotype was seen a few times. V is TRBV12-3 or TRBV12-4 and J is TRBJ1-2, with 8 bases identical to TRBD1. Losses at the gene ends were 5 bases for V and 8 bases for J; bases not matched to a gene: 10. The CDR3 consists of 14 residues. The CDR3 DNA follows: TGTGCCAGCAGTCCGAGACGACAGGGGCAAGGCTACACCTTC. It is translated as CASSPRRQGQGYTF.

This clonotype was counted ten times or more. V gene TRBV15 combines with J gene TRBJ2-7; TRBD1 matches 9 bases. The CDR3 consists of 14 residues. V lost 2 bases, J lost 6 bases, and 5 bases stayed unmatched. Germline CDR1 is LNHNV and CDR2 is YYDKDF (reference sequence). CDR3 region: CATSRQRTGAEQYF. CDR3 bases: TGTGCCACCAGCAGACAACGGACAGGGGCCGAGCAGTACTTC.

CDR3 nucleotide sequence: TGTGCCATCAGTGAAGGGACTAGCGGGACCATAAGGGAGACCCAGTACTTC. Its protein is CAISEGTSGTIRETQYF. The chain employs TRBV10-3 and TRBJ2-5; 13 nucleotides line up with TRBD2. The CDR3 has 17 amino acids. Germline V CDR1 and CDR2: ENHRY, SYGVKD. V was pared by 3 bases and J by 5 bases, with 9 bases of the junction left unmatched.

This chain links TRBV18 with TRBJ2-1, with 9 bases matching TRBD1. CDR3 size: 14 residues. V was pared by 6 bases and J by 8 bases, with 8 bases of the junction left unmatched. Germline V CDR1 and CDR2: KGHSH, LQKENI. This CDR3 is CASSPGTGKHEQFF. The CDR3 nucleotides read TGTGCCAGCTCTCCCGGGACAGGGAAACATGAGCAGTTCTTC.

The chain employs TRBV27 and TRBJ2-1; 14 bases align to TRBD2. The V segment lost 3 bases and the J segment 5 bases; nucleotides outside the gene matches: 9. The CDR3 has 18 amino acids. The germline CDR1 and CDR2 sequences are MNHEY and SMNVEV (reference sequence). CDR3 nucleotides: TGTGCCAGCAGTTTCCTCAGACTAGCGGGAGGGGTACACAATGAGCAGTTCTTC. Translation: CASSFLRLAGGVHNEQFF.

The chain is built from TRBV25-1 and TRBJ1-1; D gene uncertain. In germline, CDR1 is MGHDK, CDR2 SYGVNS. V was pared by 2 bases and J by 0 bases, with 10 bases between. This CDR3 has 15 residues. This CDR3 reads CASSELGPMNTEAFF. The CDR3 region has the DNA TGTGCCAGCAGTGAACTTGGACCCATGAACACTGAAGCTTTCTTT. Based on the CDR3 plus reference TRBV25-1 and TRBJ1-1, the full variable domain is EADIYQTPRYLVIGTGKKITLECSQTMGHDKMYWYQQDPGMELHLIHYSYGVNSTEKGDLSSESTVSRIRTEHFPLTLESARPSHTSQYLCASSELGPMNTEAFFGQGTRLTVV.

J is TRBJ2-7 and V is TRBV12-3 or TRBV12-4, with D maybe TRBD1 (5 bases). Trimming took off 5 bases at V and 6 bases at J, with 14 bases between the two ends. The CDR3 spans 13 residues. The CDR3 sequence is CASSNPWGGEQYF. The CDR3, as DNA: TGTGCCAGCAGTAATCCATGGGGCGGCGAGCAGTACTTC.

The J gene is TRBJ2-6, the V gene TRBV7-6; D is ambiguous. The CDR3 extends over 19 amino acids. The germline V gene encodes CDR1 SGHVS and CDR2 FNYEAQ. V dropped 5 bases and J dropped 0 bases, with 20 bases sitting between them. CDR3 in amino acids: CASSEDITFSVSGANVLTF. DNA for the CDR3: TGTGCCAGCAGCGAAGACATCACCTTTTCGGTCTCTGGGGCCAACGTCCTGACTTTC.

The V call is TRBV24-1, the J call TRBJ2-3; D tentatively fits TRBD1 or TRBD2 (6 bases each). V lost 9 bases and J 1 base, leaving 13 bases between the germline ends. The CDR3 totals 14 residues. CDR1 is KGHDR, CDR2 SFDVKD, per germline. CDR3 nucleotides: TGTGCCACCGATGGGGGGCAGGGCACAGATACGCAGTATTTT. Residues: CATDGGQGTDTQYF.

For this clonotype: A much bigger clone sits one base away, suggesting this may be a read error. No conserved phenylalanine or tryptophan is present at the end of the CDR3, so a read error is the likely explanation. The chain recombines TRBV30 with TRBJ1-5; D may be TRBD1 (6 bases). The CDR3 is 16 amino acids. With 2 bases removed from V and 6 bases from J, the gap between germline ends came to 20 bases. The germline V gene has CDR1 GTSNPN and CDR2 SVGIG (reference sequence). Here the CDR3 reads CAWSSTQGSIGQPQHC. Written as DNA, the CDR3 is TGTGCCTGGAGTTCGACGCAGGGGAGTATTGGTCAGCCCCAGCATTGT.

The V and J genes are TRBV18 and TRBJ1-1; possible D gene TRBD1, 5 bases. V was clipped by 5 bases and J by 7 bases, with 17 bases between them. CDR1 is KGHSH and CDR2 is LQKENI in the germline V gene. CDR3 size: 14 residues. CDR3 nucleotide sequence: TGTGCCAGCTCATTGGCCGGAGGACAAGATGAAGCTTTCTTT. It is translated as CASSLAGGQDEAFF.

This chain connects TRBV5-1 to TRBJ2-5; 14 nucleotides align to TRBD2. From germline, CDR1 is SGHRS and CDR2 YFSETQ. This CDR3 is built from 16 residues. J was trimmed by 4 bases and V by 4 bases; bases with no gene match: 6. CDR3 bases: TGCGCCAGCAGCACCCTCGGACTAGCGGGAGGAGAGACCCAGTACTTC. Its protein product is CASSTLGLAGGETQYF.

The chain recombines TRBV5-1 with TRBJ2-3, with D unclear. The V end was cut by 4 bases, the J end by 0 bases, with 12 bases between. The CDR3 covers 15 residues. Germline CDR1 SGHRS, CDR2 YFSETQ. The CDR3 reads CASSPVSRSTDTQYF. In DNA form, the CDR3 reads TGCGCCAGCAGCCCCGTATCGAGGAGCACAGATACGCAGTATTTT.